This T cell receptor beta chain was observed in a study of identical twins. This clonotype was seen only a few times. Its specificity is unknown. Germline V gives CDR1 SGDLS, CDR2 YYNGEE. V shed 5 bases, J shed 5 bases, and the junction held 7 bases outside the gene matches. The CDR3 length is 14 residues. TCRdb fed the 5' RACE reads into MiXCR, producing one record per CDR3 protein. The data show around 570,000 distinct CDR3 sequences, 7.5% to 10% seen once. General observations from the study: Fewer insertions characterized abundant cord blood beta clonotypes, whereas memory repertoires showed none. The same donors were not followed; conclusions instead depended on cross-sectional statistical analysis.

A further study also used this sample, focusing on yellow fever vaccine responses in identical twins.

The specimen was PBMCs. The chain links TRBV9 to TRBJ2-5; the match to TRBD1 covers 9 bases. The sequence came from a woman aged 18-35 years in good health. The CDR3 bases are TGTGCCAGCAGTCCGGACAGGGGATGGGAGACCCAGTACTTC. It is translated as CASSPDRGWETQYF. Complete variable domain (other parts from reference TRBV9 and TRBJ2-5): DSGVTQTPKHLITATGQRVTLRCSPRSGDLSVYWYQQSLDQGLQFLIQYYNGEERAKGNILERFSAQQFPDLHSELNLSSLELGDSALYFCASSPDRGWETQYFGPGTRLLVL.